The T cell receptor beta chain described here comes from a study of CD8 T cells in Susac syndrome. Sequencing of TCR beta was undertaken in CD8+ and CD4+ T cells derived from blood. The healthy controls were matched to patients by age and sex. Through negative isolation, CD4+ and CD8+ T cells were obtained, while TEMRA cells were enriched using FACS. This CDR3 has 12 residues. Germline V CDR1 and CDR2: SGHRS, YFSETQ. Trimming removed 4 bases from V and 7 bases from J, with 11 bases in between. Reverse transcription used about 0.45 to 1 ug RNA and random hexamers. Amplification of the TCR beta CDR3 was carried out by immunoSEQ multiplex PCR, which spanned a total of 54 Vbeta and 13 Jbeta segments. TCRdb redid the calling of the immunoSEQ multiplex PCR reads with MiXCR, one entry per CDR3 protein. The table includes 150,000 to 200,000 distinct CDR3 sequences, roughly 95% detected once. This clonotype was detected only once.

The receptor was isolated from a human donor in good health. This chain uses TRBV5-1 with TRBJ1-2; D remains ambiguous. Sequenced input: CD4+ T cells from PBMCs. CDR3 protein: CASSTGVGGYTF. In DNA form, the CDR3 reads TGCGCCAGCAGCACCGGGGTGGGTGGCTACACCTTC.